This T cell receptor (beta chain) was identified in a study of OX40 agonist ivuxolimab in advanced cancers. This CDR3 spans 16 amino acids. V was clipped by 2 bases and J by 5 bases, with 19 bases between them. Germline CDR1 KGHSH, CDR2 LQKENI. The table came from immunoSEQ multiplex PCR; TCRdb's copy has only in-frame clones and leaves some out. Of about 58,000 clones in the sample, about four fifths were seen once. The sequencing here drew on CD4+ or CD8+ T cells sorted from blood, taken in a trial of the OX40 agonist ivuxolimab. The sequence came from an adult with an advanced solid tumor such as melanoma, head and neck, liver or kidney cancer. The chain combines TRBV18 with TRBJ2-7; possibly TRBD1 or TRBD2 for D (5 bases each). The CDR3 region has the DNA TGTGCCAGCTCACCATCCGCACCCGGGGCGTCCGACGAGCAGTACTTC. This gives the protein CASSPSAPGASDEQYF.